These T cell receptor beta chains were read from a single sample in a study of control samples from healthy donors and cancer patients. Sequenced by immunoSEQ multiplex PCR; TCRdb stores in-frame clones only, minus some. The table records approximately 98,000 clones, approximately 84% of them present only once. What was sequenced was blood. The receptor source for this set is a man younger than 35 in good health. Each CDR3 is given with its conserved first and last residue.

j_gene	v_gene	CDR3aa
TRBJ1-6	TRBV20-1	CSASEGTGFSPLHF
TRBJ2-3	TRBV5-8	CASSLSPGDTQYF
TRBJ1-2	TRBV30	CAWSDVYLGTFGYTF
TRBJ1-4	TRBV4-1	CASSQERATALNEKLFF
TRBJ2-7	TRBV28	CASSASSGGLYEQYF
TRBJ1-3	TRBV4-3	CASSQDVRGDGNTIYF
TRBJ2-3	TRBV13	CASSLTKTDTQYF
TRBJ2-7	TRBV7-9	CASSSAHQQGANEQYF
TRBJ2-7	TRBV10-2	CASGLAGMGPEQYF
TRBJ2-1	TRBV19	CASSTITGTGPYNEQFF
TRBJ1-1	TRBV7-2	CASSLDRFEAFF
TRBJ2-2	TRBV27	CASSLWGDTGELFF
TRBJ2-1	TRBV7-2	CASSLSSTGGKAEQFF
TRBJ2-5	TRBV7-2	CASSLGHRRGGETQYF
TRBJ1-1	TRBV9	CASSVDRGDTEAFF
TRBJ2-1	TRBV6-6	CASVVAESSYNEQFF
TRBJ1-2	TRBV14	CASSQVSLGSQGYTF
TRBJ2-2	TRBV5-4	CASSIQDRNTGELFF
TRBJ1-6	TRBV6-4	CASSEDSTGNSPLHF
TRBJ1-6	TRBV5-1	CASSLAGQGDSPLHF
TRBJ2-5	TRBV7-9	CASSLTDPMGTQYF
TRBJ1-2	TRBV28	CASSLPGGLGGYTF
TRBJ1-2	TRBV7-8	CASSLGGGQFNYGYTF
TRBJ2-3	TRBV9	CASSVGLATDTQYF
TRBJ1-1	TRBV24-1	CATSKSSNTEAFF
TRBJ1-1	TRBV29-1	CSAGDPRSATEAFF
TRBJ1-1	TRBV6-5	CASTRGIIGGTEAFF
TRBJ1-1	TRBV27	CASRLGGRNTEAFF
TRBJ1-2	TRBV7-2	CASSFEQGGVYGYTF
TRBJ2-1	TRBV10-3	CAISESQLVESYNEQFF
TRBJ2-1	TRBV6-2/TRBV6-3	CASSLTSGGEFF
TRBJ1-5	TRBV9	CASSVGVTNQPQHF
TRBJ1-2	TRBV18	CASSPGTGFYYGYTF
TRBJ2-3	TRBV19	CASSIDQLSGTSRYF
TRBJ2-7	TRBV6-9	CASSPNGVRNSYEQYF
TRBJ2-7	TRBV4-1	CASKDPAGEQYF
TRBJ1-1	TRBV3-1/TRBV3-2	CASSHHSENTEAFF
TRBJ2-5	TRBV7-7	CASSPLGTSGGETQYF
TRBJ2-7	TRBV6-5	CASRGTSGGTYEQYF
TRBJ2-2	TRBV7-8	CASSGRRDRATAELFF
TRBJ1-2	TRBV10-3	CAISGTGDGNYGYTF
TRBJ2-7	TRBV12-3/TRBV12-4	CASSLGRGNEQYF
TRBJ1-1	TRBV5-1	CASSGRQGSTEAFF
TRBJ1-2	TRBV6-2/TRBV6-3	CASSYEGGHYGYTF
TRBJ1-1	TRBV25-1	CASSEEGTEAFF
TRBJ1-6	TRBV4-2	CASSQDSGRGLGYGSPLHF